This passage covers 20 T cell receptor beta chains from one sample sequenced in a study of esophageal squamous cell carcinoma under preoperative chemotherapy. Regarding time point: before preoperative PTX-NDP chemotherapy. TCRdb fed the PCR reads into MiXCR, producing one record per CDR3 protein. This sample carries approximately 12,000 distinct CDR3 sequences, under 65% of them seen once, and the ten largest clones take 16%. This specimen was collected from a patient given preoperative chemotherapy. The origin of the receptors is a human donor with esophageal squamous cell carcinoma. The donor label of this sample is uncertain.

This clonotype has ten or more counts. A much larger clone differs by one base, so this may be a read error. The V call is TRBV6-1, the J call TRBJ2-1; D not certain. The J call may not be correct, given that the DNA end is closer to TRBJ2-7. This CDR3 contains 15 residues. The germline gives CDR1 MNHNS, CDR2 SASEGT. The CDR3 coding sequence is TGTGCCAGCAGTGAAGATCTAGGCAGCGTCAATGAGCAGTACTTC. Translated, it gives CASSEDLGSVNEQYF.

V usage is TRBV7-3 and J usage is TRBJ2-1, with no clear D. The CDR3 runs 12 residues. The ends were cut back, 1 base at V and 9 bases at J, with 7 bases in the middle. The germline V gene has CDR1 SGHTA and CDR2 FQGTGA. The CDR3 DNA is TGTGCCAGCAGCTTAAGTGATGGTGAGCAGTTCTTC. Encoded protein: CASSLSDGEQFF.

This chain links TRBV6-1 with TRBJ2-7; D possibly corresponds to TRBD2 (5 bases). Trimming left V 10 bases short and J 3 bases short, with 22 bases between. CDR3 length: 15 amino acids. Germline lookup yields CDR1 MNHNS and CDR2 SASEGT. The CDR3 bases are TGTGCCACCAAGACCTGGGAGCGGTGTTACTACGAGCAGTACTTC. Translated: CATKTWERCYYEQYF.

This clonotype has more than one count but fewer than ten. The genes are TRBV29-1 and TRBJ2-1; TRBD1 matches at 10 bases. CDR1 is SQVTM, CDR2 ANQGSEA, per germline. With 5 bases clipped from V and 9 bases from J, the junction kept 4 bases outside the gene matches. CDR3 length: 12 amino acids. CDR3 sequence reads: CSVSGQGGEQFF. CDR3 sequence (DNA): TGCAGCGTTTCCGGACAGGGGGGTGAGCAGTTCTTC.

In this sample, this clonotype turned up a few times. This sequence joins TRBV3-1 and TRBJ2-3, with D possibly TRBD1 on 6 matching bases. The length of the CDR3 is 14 residues. V lost 3 bases to trimming and J lost 1 base, with 8 bases between them. Germline assignment: CDR1 LGHDT and CDR2 YNNKEL (reference sequence). For the CDR3, the DNA is TGTGCCAGCAGCCAGGACAGCCGCACAGATACGCAGTATTTT. Its protein is CASSQDSRTDTQYF.

This sequence joins TRBV27 and TRBJ2-3, with 7 bases matching TRBD1. The germline CDR1 and CDR2 sequences are MNHEY and SMNVEV (reference sequence). V lost 6 bases, J lost 5 bases, and 8 bases stayed unmatched. The CDR3 is 14 amino acids. The CDR3, as DNA: TGTGCCAGCAGGCTCGGGACAGAAAGAGATACGCAGTATTTT. It is translated as CASRLGTERDTQYF.

Of note for this clonotype: One end of the junction fails to match germline, which may point to a read error. The chain is built from TRBV6-1 and TRBJ2-3; perhaps D is TRBD1 or TRBD2 (6 bases each). Germline CDR1 is MNHNS and CDR2 is SASEGT. The length of the CDR3 is 15 residues. CDR3 protein: CARSEGGRDKDTQYF. As DNA, the CDR3 is TGTGCCAGGAGTGAAGGGGGGCGTGACAAAGATACGCAGTATTTT.

This chain uses TRBV6-1 with TRBJ2-7; no definite D call. The V gene's germline CDR1 is MNHNS and CDR2 SASEGT. The length of the CDR3 is 14 residues. With 7 bases removed from V and 0 bases from J, the gap between germline ends came to 13 bases. The CDR3 region is CASTQKTGSYEQYF. For the CDR3, the DNA is TGTGCCAGCACCCAAAAGACGGGCTCCTACGAGCAGTACTTC.

This clonotype was detected ten times or more. This sequence may be a read error, since a much larger clone differs from it by one base. The J gene is TRBJ2-1, the V gene TRBV10-1, with D uncertain. Matching the DNA end better, TRBJ2-7 makes the J call doubtful. The length of the CDR3 is 14 residues. Germline lookup yields CDR1 WNHNN and CDR2 SYGVQD (reference sequence). CDR3 sequence: CASSGSTSYNEQYF. CDR3 in DNA: TGCGCCAGCAGTGGGTCAACGTCCTACAATGAGCAGTACTTC.

The sample holds one count of this clonotype. The junction departs from the called germline gene at one end, perhaps through a read error. The chain joins TRBV6-1 to TRBJ2-3, with a weak D call TRBD1 (7 bases). Germline values: CDR1 MNHNS, CDR2 SASEGT. The CDR3 contains 15 residues. Here the CDR3 reads CARGVGGGDPDTQYF. The CDR3 coding sequence is TGTGCCAGGGGTGTAGGGGGCGGGGACCCAGATACCCAGTATTTC.

A note on this clonotype: At one end the junction does not follow the germline gene, possibly because of a read error. The chain employs TRBV6-1 and TRBJ2-1, with D perhaps TRBD1 (5 bases). This CDR3 has 15 residues. Germline V gene sequence: CDR1 MNHNS, CDR2 SASEGT. The CDR3 DNA reads TGTGCCAGCAGTGAAGCTAGGGGCGCATCGGGTGCGCAGTTTTTT. This sequence encodes CASSEARGASGAQFF.

The CDR3 nucleotides are TGTGCCAGCAGCTTAGCGTCAGGGGTGGAGACCCAGTACTTC. It yields the protein CASSLASGVETQYF. The V and J genes are TRBV7-2 and TRBJ2-1; D possibly corresponds to TRBD1 (6 bases). The J call is uncertain, as TRBJ2-5 better fits the DNA end. CDR3 length: 14 amino acids. Germline V gene sequence: CDR1 SGHTA, CDR2 FQGNSA.

The chain carries TRBV6-2 or TRBV6-3 and TRBJ2-1; D gene ambiguous. The tail of the sequence fits TRBJ2-7 better, so the J call may be wrong. The CDR3 is 15 residues long. Germline CDR1 MNHEY, CDR2 SVGEGT. CDR3 in amino acids: CASSTTRVSFYEQYF. CDR3 bases: TGTGCCAGCAGCACGACTCGGGTAAGCTTCTACGAGCAGTACTTC.

CDR3 nucleotide sequence: TGTGCCAGCAGTGACATCCTGGGACAGACCAATGAAAAACTGTTTTTT. This sequence encodes CASSDILGQTNEKLFF. The chain uses TRBV6-1 and TRBJ1-4; 7 bases align to TRBD1. J was trimmed by 5 bases and V by 3 bases; bases with no gene match: 9. CDR1 is MNHNS and CDR2 is SASEGT in the germline V gene. This CDR3 has 16 amino acids.

The gene calls are TRBV7-6 and TRBJ2-1; either TRBD1 or TRBD2 may fit D (6 bases each). V gave up 5 bases and J gave up 13 bases, with 30 bases separating them. The CDR3 is 17 amino acids. Germline V gives CDR1 SGHVS, CDR2 FNYEAQ. The CDR3 sequence is CASSPPFGRGEGETQFF. The CDR3 coding sequence is TGTGCCAGCAGCCCCCCTTTCGGGCGGGGCGAGGGGGAGACCCAGTTCTTC.

Comment on this clonotype: An end of the junction differs from the germline gene, which may be a read error. The chain couples TRBV7-7 to TRBJ2-3; the D gene is possibly TRBD1 (6 bases). Looked up from germline, CDR1 is SSHAT and CDR2 is FNYEAQ (reference sequence). The CDR3 extends over 15 amino acids. The chain's CDR3 is CASSRPPGDTDTQYF. The CDR3 coding sequence is TGTGCTAGCAGCCGCCCCCCAGGGGACACAGATACGCAGTATTTT.

The chain is built from TRBV7-2 and TRBJ2-5; D may be TRBD1 (6 bases). The closer fit of TRBJ2-1 to the DNA end suggests the J call may be wrong. Per germline, CDR1 SGHTA and CDR2 FQGNSA. This CDR3 is built from 16 residues. As DNA, the CDR3 is TGTGCCAGCAGTTCGGACAGAAGCTTAGCGTTAAACATTCAGTTCTTC. This gives the protein CASSSDRSLALNIQFF.

The CDR3, as DNA: TGTGCCAGCAGTGTCGACGGGGGACAAGAGACCCAGTACTTC. It yields the protein CASSVDGGQETQYF. The chain employs TRBV6-1 and TRBJ2-5; TRBD2 is a possible D gene (6 bases). The CDR3 runs to 14 residues. The V and J ends lost 4 bases and 2 bases respectively, with 11 bases between them. CDR1 and CDR2 (germline): MNHNS, SASEGT.

This clonotype was observed a handful of times. The chain joins TRBV6-1 to TRBJ2-5; no reliable D call. The assigned J gene may be wrong: the sequence end matches TRBJ2-7 better. Germline V gene lookup returns CDR1 MNHNS and CDR2 SASEGT. This CDR3 is built from 14 residues. The CDR3 nucleotides are TGTGCCAGCAGTCCACGGAGTCCACCCTACGAGCAGTACTTC. Protein: CASSPRSPPYEQYF.

V and J are TRBV6-1 and TRBJ1-3; no clear D. Trimming took 6 bases from V and 4 from J, leaving 16 bases between them. Per the germline V gene, CDR1 is MNHNS and CDR2 is SASEGT. The CDR3 has 15 amino acids. Here the CDR3 DNA reads TGTGCCAGCAGCCCCCGACCGGGTATCGGAAACACCATATATTTT. Protein product: CASSPRPGIGNTIYF.